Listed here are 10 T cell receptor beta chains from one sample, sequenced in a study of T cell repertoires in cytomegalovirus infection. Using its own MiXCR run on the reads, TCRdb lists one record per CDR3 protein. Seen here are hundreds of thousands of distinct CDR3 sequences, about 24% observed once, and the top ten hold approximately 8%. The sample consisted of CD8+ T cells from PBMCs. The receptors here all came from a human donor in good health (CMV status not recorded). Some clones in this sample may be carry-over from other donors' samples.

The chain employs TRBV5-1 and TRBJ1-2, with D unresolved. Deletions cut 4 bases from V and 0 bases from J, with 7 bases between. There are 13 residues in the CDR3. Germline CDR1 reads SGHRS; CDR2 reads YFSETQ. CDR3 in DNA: TGCGCCAGCAGCCTACTTCCTAACTATGGCTACACCTTC. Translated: CASSLLPNYGYTF. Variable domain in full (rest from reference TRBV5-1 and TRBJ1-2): KAGVTQTPRYLIKTRGQQVTLSCSPISGHRSVSWYQQTPGQGLQFLFEYFSETQRNKGNFPGRFSGRQFSNSRSEMNVSTLELGDSALYLCASSLLPNYGYTFGSGTRLTVV.

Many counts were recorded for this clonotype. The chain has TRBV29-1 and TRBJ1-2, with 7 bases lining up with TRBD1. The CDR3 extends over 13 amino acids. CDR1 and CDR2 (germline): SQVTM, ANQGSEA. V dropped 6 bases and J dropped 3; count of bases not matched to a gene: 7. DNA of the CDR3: TGCAGCGTACCTAACGACAGGGACTATGGCTACACCTTC. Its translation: CSVPNDRDYGYTF.

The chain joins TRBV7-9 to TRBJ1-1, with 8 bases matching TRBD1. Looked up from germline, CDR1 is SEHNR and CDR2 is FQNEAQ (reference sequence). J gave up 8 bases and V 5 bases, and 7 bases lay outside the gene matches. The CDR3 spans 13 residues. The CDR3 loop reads CASSAKDRVEAFF. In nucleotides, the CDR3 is TGTGCCAGCAGCGCCAAGGACAGGGTGGAAGCTTTCTTT.

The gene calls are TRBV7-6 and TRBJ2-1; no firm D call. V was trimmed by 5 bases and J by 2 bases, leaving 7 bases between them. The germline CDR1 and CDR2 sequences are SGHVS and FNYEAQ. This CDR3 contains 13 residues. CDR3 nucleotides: TGTGCCAGCAGCCCGTGGCCCTACAATGAGCAGTTCTTC. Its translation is CASSPWPYNEQFF.

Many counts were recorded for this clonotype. CDR3 in DNA: TGTGCCAGCAGTCTCAGAGGGGCCGGTGAGCAGTTCTTC. Encoded protein: CASSLRGAGEQFF. The rearrangement joins TRBV12-3 or TRBV12-4 to TRBJ2-1; the D gene could be TRBD1 or TRBD2 (5 bases each). V lost 5 bases and J 9 bases, leaving 14 bases between the germline ends. The CDR3 is made up of 13 amino acids.

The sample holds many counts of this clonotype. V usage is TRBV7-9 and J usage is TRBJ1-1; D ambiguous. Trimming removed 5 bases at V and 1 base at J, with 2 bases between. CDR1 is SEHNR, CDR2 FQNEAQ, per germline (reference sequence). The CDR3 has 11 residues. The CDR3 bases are TGTGCCAGCAGCGGGAACACTGAAGCTTTCTTT. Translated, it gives CASSGNTEAFF.

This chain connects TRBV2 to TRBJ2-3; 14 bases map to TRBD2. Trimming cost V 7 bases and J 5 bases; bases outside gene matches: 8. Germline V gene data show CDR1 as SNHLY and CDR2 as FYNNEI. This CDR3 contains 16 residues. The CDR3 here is CASTGRTSGGKDTQYF. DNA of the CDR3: TGTGCCAGCACCGGACGGACTAGCGGGGGGAAAGATACGCAGTATTTT.

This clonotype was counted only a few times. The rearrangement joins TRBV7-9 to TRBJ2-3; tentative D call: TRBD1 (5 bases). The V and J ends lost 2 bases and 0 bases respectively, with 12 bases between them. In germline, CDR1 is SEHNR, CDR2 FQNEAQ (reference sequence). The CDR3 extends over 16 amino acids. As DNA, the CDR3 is TGTGCCAGCAGCTTAAGGCAGGGCCCTAGCACAGATACGCAGTATTTT. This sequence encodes CASSLRQGPSTDTQYF.

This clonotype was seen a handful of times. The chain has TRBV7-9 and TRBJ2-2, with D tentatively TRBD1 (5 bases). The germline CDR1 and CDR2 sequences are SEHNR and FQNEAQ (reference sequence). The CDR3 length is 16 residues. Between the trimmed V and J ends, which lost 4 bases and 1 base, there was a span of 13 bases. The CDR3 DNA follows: TGTGCCAGCAGCTCCAGACAGCTCCTGAACACCGGGGAGCTGTTTTTT. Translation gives CASSSRQLLNTGELFF.

The CDR3 protein is CSVEDWAGPNTEAFF. DNA of the CDR3: TGCAGCGTTGAAGATTGGGCAGGGCCGAACACTGAAGCTTTCTTT. The rearrangement links TRBV29-1 to TRBJ1-1; weak D call: TRBD1 (5 bases). The CDR3 contains 15 residues. V dropped 0 bases and J dropped 1 base, with 12 bases sitting between them. The germline gives CDR1 SQVTM, CDR2 ANQGSEA.